One sample yielded the 24 T cell receptor beta chains listed below, sequenced in a study of patients and donors after allogeneic stem cell transplantation. TCRdb redid the calling of the RT-PCR reads with MiXCR, one entry per CDR3 protein. The sample has 800,000 to 1,000,000 distinct CDR3 sequences, about a sixth seen once. The sequenced material came from blood, either unsorted or a sorted T cell fraction (not recorded which). The receptors were gathered from a human donor who was either an allogeneic HSCT recipient or a stem cell or donor lymphocyte infusion donor (not recorded which). It is not recorded whose cells these are; they may come from a transplant donor.

V usage is TRBV20-1 and J usage is TRBJ2-7; D is uncertain. The CDR3 sequence is 11 residues long. The germline V gene encodes CDR1 DFQATT and CDR2 SNEGSKA (reference sequence). V was shortened by 1 base and J by 7 bases, with 8 bases between the two germline ends. The CDR3 region is CSARGPLEQYF. DNA of the CDR3: TGCAGTGCTAGAGGCCCATTAGAGCAGTACTTC.

This clonotype was observed a few times. The chain joins TRBV21-1 to TRBJ2-7; the table's D call TRBD2 went unverified against the DNA. TRBV21-1 is a documented pseudogene. The CDR3 has 13 residues. CDR3 bases: TGTGCCTCCAAGGGAGGGGAGAACTACGAGCAGTACTTC. This translates into CASKGGENYEQYF.

The CDR3 DNA reads as TGTGCCAGCAGAACCGACAATACCTACGGGGAGCAGTACTTC. Its protein is CASRTDNTYGEQYF. This chain connects TRBV6-1 to TRBJ2-7; D gene unclear. V shed 6 bases and J shed 7 bases, with 19 bases lying between them. Germline V CDR1 and CDR2: MNHNS, SASEGT. The CDR3 covers 14 residues.

At least ten counts were recorded for this clonotype. The rearrangement uses TRBV30 and TRBJ2-3, with D unclear. Trimming stripped 2 bases from V and 6 bases from J, with 9 bases between. The CDR3 is 12 residues long. Germline CDR1 GTSNPN, CDR2 SVGIG (reference sequence). The DNA of the CDR3 is TGTGCCTGGAGTCCTCGTCGGGATACGCAGTATTTT. This translates into CAWSPRRDTQYF.

The chain has TRBV6-2 or TRBV6-3 and TRBJ2-3; D is unresolved. Trimming removed 4 bases at V and 0 bases at J, with 11 bases between. Germline V gene sequence: CDR1 MNHEY, CDR2 SVGEGT. The CDR3 is 15 residues long. Here the CDR3 reads CASSFEMSSTDTQYF. CDR3 nucleotides: TGTGCCAGCAGTTTTGAGATGTCTAGCACAGATACGCAGTATTTT.

This chain joins TRBV9 and TRBJ2-7; 8 nucleotides agree with TRBD1. CDR1 SGDLS and CDR2 YYNGEE come from the germline V gene. This CDR3 contains 15 residues. The ends lost 0 bases at V and 2 bases at J; junction bases unmatched: 4. The chain's CDR3 is CASSVEPGGPYEQYF. DNA for the CDR3: TGTGCCAGCAGCGTAGAGCCAGGGGGCCCCTACGAGCAGTACTTC. The full variable domain, completed using reference TRBV9 and TRBJ2-7, is DSGVTQTPKHLITATGQRVTLRCSPRSGDLSVYWYQQSLDQGLQFLIQYYNGEERAKGNILERFSAQQFPDLHSELNLSSLELGDSALYFCASSVEPGGPYEQYFGPGTRLTVT.

There are a few counts of this clonotype. J is TRBJ1-2 and V is TRBV7-6; 7 bases map to TRBD1. This CDR3 has 17 residues. J gave up 4 bases and V 5 bases, and 16 bases lay outside the gene matches. From germline, CDR1 is SGHVS and CDR2 FNYEAQ. The CDR3 reads CASSPPRQGHSLYGYTF. The CDR3 DNA is TGTGCCAGCAGCCCCCCTAGACAGGGCCACTCGCTCTATGGCTACACCTTC.

The sample holds a few counts of this clonotype. The CDR3 DNA reads as TGTGCCAGCAGTTTAGGCCTATTCAGAAACACCATATATTTT. This translates into CASSLGLFRNTIYF. The genes are TRBV12-3 or TRBV12-4 and TRBJ1-3; D not certain. V lost 1 base and J lost 5, with 9 bases in between. CDR3 length equals 14 residues.

Regarding this clonotype: Mismatch with germline at one junction end may stem from a read error. The V call is TRBV5-8, the J call TRBJ2-3; tentative D call: TRBD2 (6 bases). CDR1 is SGHTS, CDR2 YDEGEE, per germline. This CDR3 contains 15 residues. The CDR3: CGSSLEGSRTDTQYF. In DNA, the CDR3 is TGTGGCAGCAGCTTGGAGGGGAGCCGCACAGATACGCAGTATTTT.

This chain connects TRBV7-9 to TRBJ2-7; D might be TRBD2 (6 bases). Trimming stripped 5 bases from V and 2 bases from J, with 19 bases between. This CDR3 is 16 amino acids long. Germline V CDR1 and CDR2: SEHNR, FQNEAQ (reference sequence). DNA for the CDR3: TGTGCCAGCAGCCCCCGCGTAGGATGGGAGGCCTACGAGCAGTACTTC. It yields the protein CASSPRVGWEAYEQYF.

The chain has TRBV2 and TRBJ2-1, with D perhaps matching TRBD2 (6 bases). Per the germline V gene, CDR1 is SNHLY and CDR2 is FYNNEI. Between the trimmed V and J ends, which lost 3 bases and 6 bases, there was a span of 12 bases. This CDR3 contains 14 residues. The CDR3 DNA is TGTGCCAGCAGTGACGCGGGAAGAGGCAATGAGCAGTTCTTC. As protein: CASSDAGRGNEQFF.

This sequence joins TRBV7-9 and TRBJ1-1, with D perhaps TRBD1 (5 bases). CDR3 size: 15 residues. Germline CDR1 reads SEHNR; CDR2 reads FQNEAQ (reference sequence). Trimming took off 0 bases at V and 5 bases at J, with 13 bases between the two ends. Here the CDR3 reads CASSLAGDGLTEAFF. Written as DNA, the CDR3 is TGTGCCAGCAGCTTAGCAGGGGACGGTTTAACTGAAGCTTTCTTT.

The chain joins TRBV5-1 to TRBJ1-2; no firm D call. From germline, CDR1 is SGHRS and CDR2 YFSETQ. Deletions cut 0 bases from V and 3 bases from J, with 12 bases between. The CDR3 has 15 residues. DNA of the CDR3: TGCGCCAGCAGCTTGGTAGGCGGGCTGCACTATGGCTACACCTTC. Amino acid sequence: CASSLVGGLHYGYTF. The full variable domain, its missing parts supplied by reference TRBV5-1 and TRBJ1-2, is KAGVTQTPRYLIKTRGQQVTLSCSPISGHRSVSWYQQTPGQGLQFLFEYFSETQRNKGNFPGRFSGRQFSNSRSEMNVSTLELGDSALYLCASSLVGGLHYGYTFGSGTRLTVV.

The chain employs TRBV11-2 and TRBJ2-3; D gene uncertain. The CDR3 sequence is 17 residues long. Germline lookup yields CDR1 SGHAT and CDR2 FQNNGV. V was shortened by 4 bases and J by 0 bases, with 17 bases between the two germline ends. CDR3 protein: CASSSVLGSGSTDTQYF. As DNA, the CDR3 is TGTGCCAGCAGCTCCGTCCTGGGGTCCGGGAGCACAGATACGCAGTATTTT. Using reference TRBV11-2 and TRBJ2-3 for the parts outside the CDR3, the full variable domain is EAGVAQSPRYKIIEKRQSVAFWCNPISGHATLYWYQQILGQGPKLLIQFQNNGVVDDSQLPKDRFSAERLKGVDSTLKIQPAKLEDSAVYLCASSSVLGSGSTDTQYFGPGTRLTVL.

This clonotype was detected only a few times. The rearrangement links TRBV20-1 to TRBJ2-1, with 10 bases fitting TRBD2. The CDR3 sequence is 15 residues long. CDR1 and CDR2 from the germline V gene are DFQATT and SNEGSKA (reference sequence). Losses at the gene ends were 6 bases for V and 4 bases for J; bases not matched to a gene: 9. Here the CDR3 reads CSAASGLAIYNEQFF. The CDR3 coding sequence is TGCAGTGCCGCGTCGGGACTAGCGATATACAATGAGCAGTTCTTC.

This clonotype turned up a few times. The chain carries TRBV30 and TRBJ2-1; D may match TRBD1 or TRBD2 (5 bases each). Germline V gene sequence: CDR1 GTSNPN, CDR2 SVGIG (reference sequence). CDR3 length equals 13 residues. V lost 3 bases to trimming and J lost 1 base, with 7 bases between them. The CDR3 DNA follows: TGTGCCTGGAGCGAGGGGTCCTACAATGAGCAGTTCTTC. Its protein is CAWSEGSYNEQFF. Complete variable domain (other parts from reference TRBV30 and TRBJ2-1): SQTIHQWPATLVQPVGSPLSLECTVEGTSNPNLYWYRQAAGRGLQLLFYSVGIGQISSEVPQNLSASRPQDRQFILSSKKLLLSDSGFYLCAWSEGSYNEQFFGPGTRLTVL.

The V and J genes are TRBV5-1 and TRBJ2-5; perhaps D is TRBD1 or TRBD2 (5 bases each). Trimming stripped 2 bases from V and 3 bases from J, with 14 bases between. The CDR3 has 15 amino acids. CDR1 is SGHRS and CDR2 is YFSETQ in the germline V gene. CDR3 region: CASSLEGRVEETQYF. CDR3 bases: TGCGCCAGCAGCTTAGAGGGGCGCGTGGAAGAGACCCAGTACTTC. Full variable domain (rest looked up from reference TRBV5-1 and TRBJ2-5): KAGVTQTPRYLIKTRGQQVTLSCSPISGHRSVSWYQQTPGQGLQFLFEYFSETQRNKGNFPGRFSGRQFSNSRSEMNVSTLELGDSALYLCASSLEGRVEETQYFGPGTRLLVL.

The rearrangement joins TRBV12-3 or TRBV12-4 to TRBJ2-1; TRBD1 is a possible D gene (6 bases). V was clipped by 6 bases and J by 9 bases, with 18 bases between them. The CDR3 extends over 14 amino acids. For the CDR3, the DNA is TGTGCCAGCAGCTTAAAGGGCAGGGGCGGTGAGCAGTTCTTC. Its protein is CASSLKGRGGEQFF.

A few counts support this clonotype. The genes are TRBV11-2 and TRBJ2-7; 8 bases fit TRBD1. Germline CDR1 SGHAT, CDR2 FQNNGV. This CDR3 is 15 amino acids long. Unmatched junction bases numbered 8, after V lost 1 base and J lost 6 bases. The CDR3 DNA is TGTGCCAGCAGCTTAGTGGGCAGGGGGCTTGGCGAGCAGTACTTC. Translation: CASSLVGRGLGEQYF. Combining the CDR3 with reference TRBV11-2 and TRBJ2-7 gives the whole variable domain EAGVAQSPRYKIIEKRQSVAFWCNPISGHATLYWYQQILGQGPKLLIQFQNNGVVDDSQLPKDRFSAERLKGVDSTLKIQPAKLEDSAVYLCASSLVGRGLGEQYFGPGTRLTVT.

The V and J genes are TRBV11-2 and TRBJ2-1; 9 bases map to TRBD2. From germline, CDR1 is SGHAT and CDR2 FQNNGV. This CDR3 has 19 amino acids. Trimming removed 1 base from V and 3 bases from J; junction bases left unmatched: 13. Here the CDR3 reads CASSLVLAAGGRGYNEQFF. DNA for the CDR3: TGTGCCAGCAGCTTAGTTTTGGCAGCGGGAGGTCGGGGCTACAATGAGCAGTTCTTC.

This clonotype was seen more than once but under ten times. The V call is TRBV12-3 or TRBV12-4, the J call TRBJ1-5; 12 nucleotides line up with TRBD1. Trimming took 1 base from V and 1 from J; bases not matched to a gene: 2. CDR3 length: 17 amino acids. The CDR3 loop is CASSLGDRGRSNQPQHF. CDR3 nucleotides: TGTGCCAGCAGTTTAGGGGACAGGGGGCGCAGCAATCAGCCCCAGCATTTT.

This clonotype was picked up many times. Its ends do not fully match the called genes, so a read error is possible. The rearrangement uses TRBV5-1 and TRBJ2-2; D gene ambiguous. Germline V gives CDR1 SGHRS, CDR2 YFSETQ. The CDR3 covers 14 residues. In DNA, the CDR3 is TGTGCCAGCAGCTTAGGGTTGAACACCGGGGAGCTGTTTTTT. Protein: CASSLGLNTGELFF.

The chain joins TRBV6-2 or TRBV6-3 to TRBJ2-7; 12 bases are shared with TRBD1. The germline CDR1 and CDR2 sequences are MNHEY and SVGEGT. V shed 6 bases and J 6 bases; nucleotides not matched to a gene: 3. CDR3 length equals 13 residues. CDR3 nucleotides: TGTGCCAGCAGGCCGGGACAGGGGGCCGAGCAGTACTTC. Translation gives CASRPGQGAEQYF.

The rearrangement links TRBV6-1 to TRBJ2-4; D assignment may be TRBD1 or TRBD2 (5 bases each). This CDR3 has 16 amino acids. Germline CDR1 MNHNS, CDR2 SASEGT. Trimming pared 5 bases from V and 3 bases from J, leaving 17 bases between. Written as DNA, the CDR3 is TGTGCCAGCAGTCCGGTGGGGCTGGGGGTCAAAAACATTCAGTACTTC. It translates to CASSPVGLGVKNIQYF.